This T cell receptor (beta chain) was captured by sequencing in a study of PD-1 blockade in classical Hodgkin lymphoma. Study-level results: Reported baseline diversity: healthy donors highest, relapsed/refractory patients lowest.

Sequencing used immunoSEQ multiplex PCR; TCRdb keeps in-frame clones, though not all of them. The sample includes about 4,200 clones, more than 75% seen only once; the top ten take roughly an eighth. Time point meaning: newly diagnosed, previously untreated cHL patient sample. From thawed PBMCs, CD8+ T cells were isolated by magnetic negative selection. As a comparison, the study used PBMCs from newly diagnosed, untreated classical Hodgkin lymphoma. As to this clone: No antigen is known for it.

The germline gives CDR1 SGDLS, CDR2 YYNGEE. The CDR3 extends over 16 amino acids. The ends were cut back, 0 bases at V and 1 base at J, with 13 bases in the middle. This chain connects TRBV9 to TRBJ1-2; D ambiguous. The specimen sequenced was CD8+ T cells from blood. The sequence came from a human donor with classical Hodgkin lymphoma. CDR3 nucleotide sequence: TGTGCCAGCAGCGTAGAGTGGGCAGGAAATAACTATGGCTACACCTTC. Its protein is CASSVEWAGNNYGYTF. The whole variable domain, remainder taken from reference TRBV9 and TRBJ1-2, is DSGVTQTPKHLITATGQRVTLRCSPRSGDLSVYWYQQSLDQGLQFLIQYYNGEERAKGNILERFSAQQFPDLHSELNLSSLELGDSALYFCASSVEWAGNNYGYTFGSGTRLTVV.